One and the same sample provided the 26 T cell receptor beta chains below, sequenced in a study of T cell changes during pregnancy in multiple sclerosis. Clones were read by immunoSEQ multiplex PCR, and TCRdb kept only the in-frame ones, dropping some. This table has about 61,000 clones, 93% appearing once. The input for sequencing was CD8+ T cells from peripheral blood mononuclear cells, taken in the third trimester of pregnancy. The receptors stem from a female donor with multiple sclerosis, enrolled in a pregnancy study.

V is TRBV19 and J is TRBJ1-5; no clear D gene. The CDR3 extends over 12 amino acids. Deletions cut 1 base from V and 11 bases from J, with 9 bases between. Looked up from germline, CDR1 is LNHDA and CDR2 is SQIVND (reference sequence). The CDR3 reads CASSIGRAAQHF. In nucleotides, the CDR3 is TGTGCCAGTAGTATAGGGAGGGCGGCCCAGCATTTT.

CDR3 protein: CASESRVPGTSGNYEQYF. The CDR3 DNA is TGTGCCAGCGAAAGTCGGGTCCCTGGGACTAGCGGGAACTACGAGCAGTACTTC. The gene calls are TRBV2 and TRBJ2-7; 13 bases agree with TRBD2. CDR1 and CDR2 (germline): SNHLY, FYNNEI. There are 18 residues in the CDR3. V gave up 8 bases and J gave up 3 bases; unmatched junction bases: 16.

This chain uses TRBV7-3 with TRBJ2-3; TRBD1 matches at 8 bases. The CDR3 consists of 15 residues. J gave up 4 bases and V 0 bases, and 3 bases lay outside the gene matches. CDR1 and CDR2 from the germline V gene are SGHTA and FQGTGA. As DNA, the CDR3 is TGTGCCAGCAGCTTAACGGGACAGGTATCAGATACGCAGTATTTT. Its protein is CASSLTGQVSDTQYF.

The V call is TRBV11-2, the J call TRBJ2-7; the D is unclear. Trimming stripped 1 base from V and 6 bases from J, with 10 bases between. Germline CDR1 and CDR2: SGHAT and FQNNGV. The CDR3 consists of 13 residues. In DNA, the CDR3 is TGTGCCAGCAGCTTAGCCAGCAGCGCCGAGCAGTACTTC. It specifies CASSLASSAEQYF. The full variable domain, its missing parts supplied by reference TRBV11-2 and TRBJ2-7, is EAGVAQSPRYKIIEKRQSVAFWCNPISGHATLYWYQQILGQGPKLLIQFQNNGVVDDSQLPKDRFSAERLKGVDSTLKIQPAKLEDSAVYLCASSLASSAEQYFGPGTRLTVT.

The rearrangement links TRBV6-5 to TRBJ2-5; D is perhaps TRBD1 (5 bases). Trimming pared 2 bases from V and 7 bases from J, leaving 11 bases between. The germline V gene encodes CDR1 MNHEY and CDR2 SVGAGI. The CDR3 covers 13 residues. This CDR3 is CASSYGARGTQYF. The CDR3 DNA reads TGTGCCAGCAGTTACGGGGCTCGTGGGACCCAGTACTTC.

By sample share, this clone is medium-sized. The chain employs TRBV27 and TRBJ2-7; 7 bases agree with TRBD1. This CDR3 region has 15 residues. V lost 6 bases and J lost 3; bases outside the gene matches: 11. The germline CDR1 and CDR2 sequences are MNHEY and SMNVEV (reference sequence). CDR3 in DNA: TGTGCCAGCAGCTCCGAACCGGGACAGAACTACGAGCAGTACTTC. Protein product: CASSSEPGQNYEQYF.

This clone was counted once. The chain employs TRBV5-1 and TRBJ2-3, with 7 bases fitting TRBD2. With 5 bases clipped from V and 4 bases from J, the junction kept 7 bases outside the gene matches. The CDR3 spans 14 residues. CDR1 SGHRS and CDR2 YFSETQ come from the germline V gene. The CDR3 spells CASRGLDRPDTQYF. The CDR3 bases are TGCGCCAGCAGAGGACTAGATCGCCCAGATACGCAGTATTTT.

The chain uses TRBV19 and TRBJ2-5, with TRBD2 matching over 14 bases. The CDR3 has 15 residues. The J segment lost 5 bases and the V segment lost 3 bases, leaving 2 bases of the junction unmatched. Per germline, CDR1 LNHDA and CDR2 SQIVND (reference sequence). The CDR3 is CASSMTSGREETQYF. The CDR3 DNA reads TGTGCCAGTAGTATGACTAGCGGGAGGGAGGAGACCCAGTACTTC.

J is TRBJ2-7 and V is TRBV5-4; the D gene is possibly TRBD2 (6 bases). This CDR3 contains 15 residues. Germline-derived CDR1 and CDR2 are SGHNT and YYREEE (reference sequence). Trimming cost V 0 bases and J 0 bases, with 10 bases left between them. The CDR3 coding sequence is TGTGCCAGCAGCTTGGTTCGGGGGAGCTCCTACGAGCAGTACTTC. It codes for CASSLVRGSSYEQYF. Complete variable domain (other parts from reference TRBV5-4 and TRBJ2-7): ETGVTQSPTHLIKTRGQQVTLRCSSQSGHNTVSWYQQALGQGPQFIFQYYREEENGRGNFPPRFSGLQFPNYSSELNVNALELDDSALYLCASSLVRGSSYEQYFGPGTRLTVT.

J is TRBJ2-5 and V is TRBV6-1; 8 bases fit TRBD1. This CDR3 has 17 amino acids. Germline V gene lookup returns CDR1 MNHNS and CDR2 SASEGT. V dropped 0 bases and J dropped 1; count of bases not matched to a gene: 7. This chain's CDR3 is CASSEAPGTGPQETQYF. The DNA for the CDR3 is TGTGCCAGCAGTGAAGCCCCGGGGACAGGACCCCAAGAGACCCAGTACTTC.

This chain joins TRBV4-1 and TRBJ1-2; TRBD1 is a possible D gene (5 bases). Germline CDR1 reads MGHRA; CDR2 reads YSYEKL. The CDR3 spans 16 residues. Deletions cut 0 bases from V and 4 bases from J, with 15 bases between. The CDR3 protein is CASSQEGQGGSYGYTF. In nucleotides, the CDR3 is TGCGCCAGCAGCCAAGAGGGGCAGGGAGGAAGCTATGGCTACACCTTC.

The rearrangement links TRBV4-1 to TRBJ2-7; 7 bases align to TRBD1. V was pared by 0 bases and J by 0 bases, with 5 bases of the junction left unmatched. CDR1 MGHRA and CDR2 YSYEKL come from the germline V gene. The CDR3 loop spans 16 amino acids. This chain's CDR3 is CASSQEWQGDSYEQYF. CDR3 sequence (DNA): TGCGCCAGCAGCCAAGAGTGGCAGGGGGACTCCTACGAGCAGTACTTC.

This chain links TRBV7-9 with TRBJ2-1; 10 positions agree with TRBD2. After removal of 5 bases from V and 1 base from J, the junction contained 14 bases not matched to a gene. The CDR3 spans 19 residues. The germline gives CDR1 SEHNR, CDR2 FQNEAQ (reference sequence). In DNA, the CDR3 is TGTGCCAGCAGCCCCAGAATAGCGGGAGGCCGCCATTCCTACAATGAGCAGTTCTTC. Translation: CASSPRIAGGRHSYNEQFF.

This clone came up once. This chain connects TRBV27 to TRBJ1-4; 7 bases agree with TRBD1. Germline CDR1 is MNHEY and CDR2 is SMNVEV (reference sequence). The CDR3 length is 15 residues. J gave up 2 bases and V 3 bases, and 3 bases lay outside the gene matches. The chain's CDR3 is CASSLLTGTNEKLFF. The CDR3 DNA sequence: TGTGCCAGCAGTTTGTTGACAGGGACTAATGAAAAACTGTTTTTT.

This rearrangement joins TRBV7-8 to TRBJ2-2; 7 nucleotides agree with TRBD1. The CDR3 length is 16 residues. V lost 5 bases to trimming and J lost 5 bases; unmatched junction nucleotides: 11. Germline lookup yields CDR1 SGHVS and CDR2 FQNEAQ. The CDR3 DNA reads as TGTGCCAGCAGCCCACCCAGGGGGTCTTCGACCGGGGAGCTGTTTTTT. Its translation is CASSPPRGSSTGELFF.

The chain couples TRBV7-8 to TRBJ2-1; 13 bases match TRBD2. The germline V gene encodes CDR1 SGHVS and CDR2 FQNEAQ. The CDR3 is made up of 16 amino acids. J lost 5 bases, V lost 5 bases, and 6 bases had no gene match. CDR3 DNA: TGTGCCAGCAGCCTCCGACTAGCGGGAGGACACAATGAGCAGTTCTTC. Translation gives CASSLRLAGGHNEQFF. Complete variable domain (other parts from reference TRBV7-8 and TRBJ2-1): GAGVSQSPRYKVAKRGQDVALRCDPISGHVSLFWYQQALGQGPEFLTYFQNEAQLDKSGLPSDRFFAERPEGSVSTLKIQRTQQEDSAVYLCASSLRLAGGHNEQFFGPGTRLTVL.

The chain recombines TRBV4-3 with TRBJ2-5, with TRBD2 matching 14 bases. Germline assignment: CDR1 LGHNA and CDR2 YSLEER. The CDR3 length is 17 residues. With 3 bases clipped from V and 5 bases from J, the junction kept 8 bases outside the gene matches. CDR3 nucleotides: TGCGCCAGCAGCCAGGTGGGACTAGCGGGAGTAGGGGAGACCCAGTACTTC. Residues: CASSQVGLAGVGETQYF.

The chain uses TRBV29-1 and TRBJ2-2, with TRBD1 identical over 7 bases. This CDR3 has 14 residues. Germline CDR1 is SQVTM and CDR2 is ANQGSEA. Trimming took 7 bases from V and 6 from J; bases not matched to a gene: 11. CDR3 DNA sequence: TGCAGCGGCCGGTCCCGACAGGGACCCGGGGAGCTGTTTTTT. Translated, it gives CSGRSRQGPGELFF.

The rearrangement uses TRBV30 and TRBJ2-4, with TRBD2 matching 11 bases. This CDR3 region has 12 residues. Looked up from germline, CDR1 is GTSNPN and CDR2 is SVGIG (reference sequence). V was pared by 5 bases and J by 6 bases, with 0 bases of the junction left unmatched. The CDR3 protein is CAWGLAGNIQYF. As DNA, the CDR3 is TGTGCCTGGGGACTAGCGGGAAACATTCAGTACTTC. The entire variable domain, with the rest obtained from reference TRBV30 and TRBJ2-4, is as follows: SQTIHQWPATLVQPVGSPLSLECTVEGTSNPNLYWYRQAAGRGLQLLFYSVGIGQISSEVPQNLSASRPQDRQFILSSKKLLLSDSGFYLCAWGLAGNIQYFGAGTRLSVL.

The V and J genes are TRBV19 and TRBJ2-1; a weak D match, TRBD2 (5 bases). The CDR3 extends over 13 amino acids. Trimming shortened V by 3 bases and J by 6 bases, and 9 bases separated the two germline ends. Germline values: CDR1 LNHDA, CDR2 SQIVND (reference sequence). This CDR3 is CASSIGLVNEQFF. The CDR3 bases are TGTGCCAGTAGTATTGGACTGGTCAATGAGCAGTTCTTC.

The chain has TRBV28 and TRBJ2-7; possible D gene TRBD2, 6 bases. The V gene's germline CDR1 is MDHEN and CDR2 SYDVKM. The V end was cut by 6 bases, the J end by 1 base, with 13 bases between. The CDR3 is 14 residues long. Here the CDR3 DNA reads TGTGCCAGCAGGCCCCCGGGAGCGTCCTACGAGCAGTACTTC. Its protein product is CASRPPGASYEQYF.

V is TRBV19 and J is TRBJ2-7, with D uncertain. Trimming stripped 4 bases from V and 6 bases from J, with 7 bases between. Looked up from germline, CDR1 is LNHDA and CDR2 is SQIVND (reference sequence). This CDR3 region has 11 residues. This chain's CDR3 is CASSSLSEQYF. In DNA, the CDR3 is TGTGCCAGTAGTAGTCTGAGCGAGCAGTACTTC.

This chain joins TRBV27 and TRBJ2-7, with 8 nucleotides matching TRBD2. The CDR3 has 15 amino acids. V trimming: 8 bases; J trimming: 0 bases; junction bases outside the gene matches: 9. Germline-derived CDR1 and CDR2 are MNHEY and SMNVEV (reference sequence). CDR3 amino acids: CASRYLSGGSYEQYF. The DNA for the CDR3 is TGTGCCAGCCGATACCTCAGCGGGGGCTCCTACGAGCAGTACTTC.

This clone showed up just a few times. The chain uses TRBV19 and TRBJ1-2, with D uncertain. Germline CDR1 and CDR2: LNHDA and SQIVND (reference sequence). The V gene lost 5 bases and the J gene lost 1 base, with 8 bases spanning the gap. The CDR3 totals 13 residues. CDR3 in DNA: TGTGCCAGTAGTGTGACGGGTAACTATGGCTACACCTTC. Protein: CASSVTGNYGYTF. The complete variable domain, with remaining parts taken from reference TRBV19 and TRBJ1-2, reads DGGITQSPKYLFRKEGQNVTLSCEQNLNHDAMYWYRQDPGQGLRLIYYSQIVNDFQKGDIAEGYSVSREKKESFPLTVTSAQKNPTAFYLCASSVTGNYGYTFGSGTRLTVV.

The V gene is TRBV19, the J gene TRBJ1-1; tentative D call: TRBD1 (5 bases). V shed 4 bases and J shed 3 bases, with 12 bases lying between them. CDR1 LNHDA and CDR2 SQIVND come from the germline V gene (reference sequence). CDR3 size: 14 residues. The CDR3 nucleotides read TGTGCCAGTAGTAAGGGGAGGGGAGACACTGAAGCTTTCTTT. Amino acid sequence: CASSKGRGDTEAFF.

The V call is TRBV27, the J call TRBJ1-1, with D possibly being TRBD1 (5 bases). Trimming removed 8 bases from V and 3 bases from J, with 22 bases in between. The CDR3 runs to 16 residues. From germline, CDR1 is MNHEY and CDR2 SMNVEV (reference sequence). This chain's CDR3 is CASHLGGTPLYTEAFF. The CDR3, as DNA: TGTGCCAGCCACCTTGGCGGGACCCCGTTGTACACTGAAGCTTTCTTT.